Below are 14 T cell receptor beta chains sequenced from a single sample in a study of cytomegalovirus exposure and HLA in healthy donors. Both 60 Vbeta primers and 13 Jbeta primers went into the PCR. The assay was immunoSEQ multiplex PCR, and TCRdb's table has in-frame clones only and misses some. The repertoire has about 89,000 clones, around 84% of them found once; the top ten carry 6% to 7.5%. What was sequenced was PBMCs. Receptor source: a middle-aged man in good health and CMV-seropositive.

The chain employs TRBV7-6 and TRBJ2-1, with 7 bases matching TRBD2. This CDR3 is 18 amino acids long. V lost 5 bases to trimming and J lost 7 bases; unmatched junction nucleotides: 20. CDR1 and CDR2 (germline): SGHVS, FNYEAQ. The CDR3 nucleotides read TGTGCCAGCAGCCATGAGGTCGGTCATCGCGGGAGTCGTAATGAGCAGTTCTTC. Protein sequence: CASSHEVGHRGSRNEQFF.

This chain joins TRBV10-3 and TRBJ1-1; D ambiguous. This CDR3 comprises 13 residues. Germline V gives CDR1 ENHRY, CDR2 SYGVKD. V gave up 10 bases and J gave up 0 bases, with 12 bases separating them. The CDR3 here is CATGAKLNTEAFF. The CDR3 DNA reads TGTGCCACCGGTGCGAAGTTGAACACTGAAGCTTTCTTT.

This chain joins TRBV7-2 and TRBJ2-3, with 12 bases fitting TRBD2. The V gene end was trimmed by 1 base and the J gene end by 2 bases; junction bases not matched to a gene: 1. CDR3 length equals 16 residues. CDR1 and CDR2 (germline): SGHTA, FQGNSA. The CDR3 region is CASSLGTSGNTDTQYF. CDR3 coding DNA: TGTGCCAGCAGCTTAGGGACTAGCGGGAACACAGATACGCAGTATTTT.

This chain joins TRBV4-1 and TRBJ2-1; maybe TRBD1 (5 bases). The germline V gene encodes CDR1 MGHRA and CDR2 YSYEKL. The CDR3 is 16 amino acids. Deletions cut 1 base from V and 0 bases from J, with 10 bases between. The CDR3 spells CASSQVDIISYNEQFF. CDR3 sequence (DNA): TGCGCCAGCAGCCAAGTGGACATAATCTCCTACAATGAGCAGTTCTTC.

The chain recombines TRBV5-4 with TRBJ2-5, with TRBD2 identical over 7 bases. The CDR3 has 14 residues. V was pared by 4 bases and J by 3 bases, with 6 bases of the junction left unmatched. Germline lookup yields CDR1 SGHNT and CDR2 YYREEE (reference sequence). The CDR3 DNA follows: TGTGCCAGCAGCGGAGGCGGGAGAAAAGAGACCCAGTACTTC. It encodes CASSGGGRKETQYF.

Note on this clone: The sample contains more than one DNA sequence encoding this CDR3. This chain joins TRBV29-1 and TRBJ2-7; a possible D gene is TRBD2 (7 bases). This CDR3 region has 13 residues. V was pared by 3 bases and J by 4 bases, with 13 bases between. The germline gives CDR1 SQVTM, CDR2 ANQGSEA. Written as DNA, the CDR3 is TGCAGCGTTGAGGGGGCGGGAGCTTACGAGCAGTACTTC. This codes for CSVEGAGAYEQYF.

The V gene is TRBV7-9, the J gene TRBJ1-5; D unresolved. Deletions cut 5 bases from V and 2 bases from J, with 16 bases between. CDR1 is SEHNR, CDR2 FQNEAQ, per germline (reference sequence). This CDR3 has 16 residues. The CDR3 loop is CASSPMGADGNQPQHF. CDR3 DNA sequence: TGTGCCAGCAGCCCCATGGGAGCCGACGGCAATCAGCCCCAGCATTTT.

The chain recombines TRBV13 with TRBJ1-4, with a tentative D call TRBD1 (5 bases). V lost 6 bases to trimming and J lost 4 bases, with 9 bases between them. Germline V gene sequence: CDR1 PRHDT, CDR2 FYEKMQ (reference sequence). There are 13 residues in the CDR3. The CDR3 sequence is CASRGLNNEKLFF. In nucleotides, the CDR3 is TGTGCCAGCAGGGGACTGAATAATGAAAAACTGTTTTTT.

The genes are TRBV5-1 and TRBJ1-1, with D possibly being TRBD1 (5 bases). There are 14 residues in the CDR3. The V and J ends lost 0 bases and 7 bases respectively, with 13 bases between them. Germline lookup yields CDR1 SGHRS and CDR2 YFSETQ. CDR3 sequence: CASSLAGRGGEAFF. CDR3 nucleotides: TGCGCCAGCAGCTTGGCCGGGAGGGGTGGTGAAGCTTTCTTT.

This chain links TRBV29-1 with TRBJ1-3; D is unclear. The CDR3 is 12 residues long. Germline V gene data show CDR1 as SQVTM and CDR2 as ANQGSEA. Trimming took 5 bases from V and 0 from J, leaving 5 bases between them. In DNA form, the CDR3 reads TGCAGCGTTTTCCTCTCTGGAAACACCATATATTTT. It encodes CSVFLSGNTIYF.

The rearrangement links TRBV6-5 to TRBJ1-5, with D possibly TRBD1 on 5 matching bases. Germline loops: CDR1 MNHEY, CDR2 SVGAGI. The CDR3 has 16 residues. Trimming pared 2 bases from V and 2 bases from J, leaving 13 bases between. DNA for the CDR3: TGTGCCAGCAGTTACAGGGGAGGGTATGGCAATCAGCCCCAGCATTTT. This translates into CASSYRGGYGNQPQHF.

The genes are TRBV5-1 and TRBJ2-7, with D possibly being TRBD1 (6 bases). The CDR3 is 15 residues long. Trimming pared 0 bases from V and 7 bases from J, leaving 17 bases between. Germline V gene data show CDR1 as SGHRS and CDR2 as YFSETQ. The CDR3 DNA follows: TGCGCCAGCAGCTTGGACGGGGACACCCGGAGGGAGCAGTACTTC. This codes for CASSLDGDTRREQYF. Based on the CDR3 plus reference TRBV5-1 and TRBJ2-7, the full variable domain is KAGVTQTPRYLIKTRGQQVTLSCSPISGHRSVSWYQQTPGQGLQFLFEYFSETQRNKGNFPGRFSGRQFSNSRSEMNVSTLELGDSALYLCASSLDGDTRREQYFGPGTRLTVT.

A single count supports this clone. CDR3 sequence (DNA): TGTGCCAGCAGCGTAGCCGGGTTGAATGAGCAGTTCTTC. Protein product: CASSVAGLNEQFF. The chain couples TRBV9 to TRBJ2-1; D gene uncertain. The CDR3 covers 13 residues. Looked up from germline, CDR1 is SGDLS and CDR2 is YYNGEE. Trimming took off 0 bases at V and 7 bases at J, with 8 bases between the two ends.

The V gene is TRBV9, the J gene TRBJ1-5; possibly TRBD1 for D (5 bases). V lost 3 bases and J lost 5, with 12 bases in between. The CDR3 is made up of 14 amino acids. Germline V gene data show CDR1 as SGDLS and CDR2 as YYNGEE. The CDR3 DNA is TGTGCCAGCAGCGCGACAGTTAAAGATCAGCCCCAGCATTTT. Its protein product is CASSATVKDQPQHF.